This T cell receptor (beta chain) came from a study of control samples from healthy donors and cancer patients. In its sample, this clone was seen once. The length of the CDR3 is 12 residues. Germline V gene data show CDR1 as LNHDA and CDR2 as SQIVND (reference sequence). V was cut by 3 bases and J by 6 bases, with 6 bases left in between. Libraries were prepared by immunoSEQ multiplex PCR; TCRdb keeps only in-frame clonotypes and omits some of them. The repertoire includes 120,000 or so clones, just under 90% of them detected once, and 9% to 14% sits in the top ten. The clonotype comes from a man aged 30 to 45 in good health. The chain uses TRBV19 and TRBJ2-1; the D is unclear. What was sequenced was blood. This CDR3 is CASSMAANEQFF. In DNA, the CDR3 is TGTGCCAGTAGTATGGCAGCCAATGAGCAGTTCTTC.